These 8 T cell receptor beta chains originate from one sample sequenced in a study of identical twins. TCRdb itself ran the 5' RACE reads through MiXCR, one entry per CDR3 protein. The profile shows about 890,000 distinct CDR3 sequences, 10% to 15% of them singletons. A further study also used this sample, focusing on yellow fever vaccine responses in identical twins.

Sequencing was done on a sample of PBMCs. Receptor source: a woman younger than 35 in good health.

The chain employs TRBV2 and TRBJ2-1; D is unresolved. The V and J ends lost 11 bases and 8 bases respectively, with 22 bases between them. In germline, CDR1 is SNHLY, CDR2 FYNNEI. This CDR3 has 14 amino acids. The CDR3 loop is CACLKAPVVYEQFF. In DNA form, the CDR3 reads TGTGCCTGCCTGAAAGCGCCGGTTGTCTATGAGCAGTTCTTC.

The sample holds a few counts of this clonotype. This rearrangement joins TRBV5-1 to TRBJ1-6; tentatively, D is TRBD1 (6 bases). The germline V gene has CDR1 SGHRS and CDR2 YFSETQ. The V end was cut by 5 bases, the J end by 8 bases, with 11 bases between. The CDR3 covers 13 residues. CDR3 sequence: CASSGGGDSPLHF. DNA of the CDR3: TGCGCCAGCAGTGGAGGGGGAGATTCACCCCTCCACTTT.

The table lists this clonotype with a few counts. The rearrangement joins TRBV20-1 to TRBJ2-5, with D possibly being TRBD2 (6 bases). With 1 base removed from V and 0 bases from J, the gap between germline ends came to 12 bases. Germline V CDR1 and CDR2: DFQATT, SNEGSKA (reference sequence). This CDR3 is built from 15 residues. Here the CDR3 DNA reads TGCAGTGCTAGAGGGAGGGGTCAGTACCAAGAGACCCAGTACTTC. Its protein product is CSARGRGQYQETQYF.

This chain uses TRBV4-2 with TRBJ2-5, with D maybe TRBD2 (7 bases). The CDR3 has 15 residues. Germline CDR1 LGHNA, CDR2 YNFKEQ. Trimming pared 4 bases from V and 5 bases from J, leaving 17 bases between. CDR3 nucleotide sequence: TGTGCCAGCAGCCGACCTGCAGGGGAGGGGGAGACCCAGTACTTC. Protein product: CASSRPAGEGETQYF.

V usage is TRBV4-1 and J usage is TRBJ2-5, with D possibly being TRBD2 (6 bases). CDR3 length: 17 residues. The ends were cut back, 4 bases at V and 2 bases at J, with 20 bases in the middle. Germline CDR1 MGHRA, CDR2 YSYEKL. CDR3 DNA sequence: TGCGCCAGCAGCCCGGCCGCCGTCGGGGGATCACAAGAGACCCAGTACTTC. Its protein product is CASSPAAVGGSQETQYF.

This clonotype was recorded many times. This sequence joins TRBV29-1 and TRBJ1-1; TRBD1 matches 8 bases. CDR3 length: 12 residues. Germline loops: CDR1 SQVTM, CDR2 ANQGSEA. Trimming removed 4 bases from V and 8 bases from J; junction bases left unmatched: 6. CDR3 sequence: CSVGGQGSEAFF. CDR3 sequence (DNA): TGCAGCGTTGGAGGACAGGGCTCCGAAGCTTTCTTT.

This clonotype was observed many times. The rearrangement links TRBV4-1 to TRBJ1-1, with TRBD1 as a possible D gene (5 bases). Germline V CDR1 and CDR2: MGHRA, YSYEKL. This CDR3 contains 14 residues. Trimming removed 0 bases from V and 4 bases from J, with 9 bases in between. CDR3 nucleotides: TGCGCCAGCAGCCAAGATGGAGGGACCACTGAAGCTTTCTTT. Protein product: CASSQDGGTTEAFF.

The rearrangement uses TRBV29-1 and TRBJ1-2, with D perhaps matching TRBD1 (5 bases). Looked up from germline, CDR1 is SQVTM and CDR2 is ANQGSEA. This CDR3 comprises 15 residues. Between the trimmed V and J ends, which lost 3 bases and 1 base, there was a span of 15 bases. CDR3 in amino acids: CSVEVNWGSNYGYTF. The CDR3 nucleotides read TGCAGCGTTGAGGTCAATTGGGGGAGTAACTATGGCTACACCTTC.